The following is a T cell receptor beta chain sequence with its context. The CDR3 is 18 residues long. CDR1 and CDR2 (germline): SGHVS, FQNEAQ. Trimming at V came to 2 bases and at J to 0 bases, leaving 5 bases not matched to a gene. The data originate from a study of blood T cell repertoires in COVID-19. Method: immunoSEQ multiplex PCR; TCRdb's copy keeps in-frame clones and lacks some. This table has some 390,000 clones, around 87% appearing once. The sequenced sample was peripheral blood. V is TRBV7-8 and J is TRBJ2-3, with 13 nucleotides matching TRBD2. The sequence was collected from a woman aged 60-75 years with COVID-19, enrolled during active disease. The CDR3 loop is CASSLRTSGGLSTDTQYF. The CDR3 DNA sequence: TGTGCCAGCAGCTTACGGACTAGCGGGGGCCTTAGCACAGATACGCAGTATTTT. Variable domain in full (rest from reference TRBV7-8 and TRBJ2-3): GAGVSQSPRYKVAKRGQDVALRCDPISGHVSLFWYQQALGQGPEFLTYFQNEAQLDKSGLPSDRFFAERPEGSVSTLKIQRTQQEDSAVYLCASSLRTSGGLSTDTQYFGPGTRLTVL.